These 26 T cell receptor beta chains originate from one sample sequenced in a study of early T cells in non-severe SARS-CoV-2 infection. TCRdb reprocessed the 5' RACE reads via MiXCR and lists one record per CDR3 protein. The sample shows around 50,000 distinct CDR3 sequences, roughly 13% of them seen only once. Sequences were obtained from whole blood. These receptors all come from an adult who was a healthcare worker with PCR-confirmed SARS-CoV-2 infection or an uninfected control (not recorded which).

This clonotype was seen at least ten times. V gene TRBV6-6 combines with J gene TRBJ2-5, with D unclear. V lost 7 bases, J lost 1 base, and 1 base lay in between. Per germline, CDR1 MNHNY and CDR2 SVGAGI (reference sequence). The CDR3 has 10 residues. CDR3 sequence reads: CASTQETQYF. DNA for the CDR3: TGTGCCAGCACCCAAGAGACCCAGTACTTC.

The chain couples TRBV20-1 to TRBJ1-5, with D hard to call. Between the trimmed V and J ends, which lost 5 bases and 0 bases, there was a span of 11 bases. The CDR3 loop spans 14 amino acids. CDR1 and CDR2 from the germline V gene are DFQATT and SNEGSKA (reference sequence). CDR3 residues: CSARQVDSNQPQHF. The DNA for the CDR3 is TGCAGTGCTCGGCAGGTTGATAGCAATCAGCCCCAGCATTTT.

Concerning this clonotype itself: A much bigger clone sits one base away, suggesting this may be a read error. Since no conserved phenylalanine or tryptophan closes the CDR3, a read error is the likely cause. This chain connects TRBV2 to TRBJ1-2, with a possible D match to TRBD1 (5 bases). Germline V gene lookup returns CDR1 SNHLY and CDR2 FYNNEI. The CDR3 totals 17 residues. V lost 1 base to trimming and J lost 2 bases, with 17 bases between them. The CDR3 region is CASSEVSPRGGNYGYTY. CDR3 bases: TGTGCCAGCAGTGAAGTATCACCCCGCGGGGGAAACTATGGCTACACCTAC.

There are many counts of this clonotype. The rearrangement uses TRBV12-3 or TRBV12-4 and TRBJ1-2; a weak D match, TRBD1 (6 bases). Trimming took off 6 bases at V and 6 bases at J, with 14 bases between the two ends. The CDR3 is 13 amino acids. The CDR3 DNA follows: TGTGCCAGCAGCCCCGCCAGGGGCAATGGCTACACCTTC. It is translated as CASSPARGNGYTF.

CDR3 loop: CASKDRVANYGYTF. DNA for the CDR3: TGTGCCAGCAAAGACAGGGTTGCTAACTATGGCTACACCTTC. The chain combines TRBV2 with TRBJ1-2; 7 nucleotides match TRBD1. Germline CDR1 reads SNHLY; CDR2 reads FYNNEI. V shed 7 bases, J shed 0 bases, and the junction held 5 bases outside the gene matches. The CDR3 spans 14 residues.

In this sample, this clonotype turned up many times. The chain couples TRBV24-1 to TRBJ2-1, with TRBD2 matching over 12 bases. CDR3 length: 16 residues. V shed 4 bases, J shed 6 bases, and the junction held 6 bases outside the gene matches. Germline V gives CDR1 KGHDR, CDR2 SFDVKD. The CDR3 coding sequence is TGTGCCACCAGTGACCCTAGCGGGGGGGCCTTCAATGAGCAGTTCTTC. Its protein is CATSDPSGGAFNEQFF.

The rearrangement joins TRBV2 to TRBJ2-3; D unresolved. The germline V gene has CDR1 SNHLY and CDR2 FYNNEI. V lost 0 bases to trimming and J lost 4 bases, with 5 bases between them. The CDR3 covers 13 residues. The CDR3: CASSEATPDTQYF. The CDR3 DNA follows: TGTGCCAGCAGTGAAGCGACCCCAGATACGCAGTATTTT.

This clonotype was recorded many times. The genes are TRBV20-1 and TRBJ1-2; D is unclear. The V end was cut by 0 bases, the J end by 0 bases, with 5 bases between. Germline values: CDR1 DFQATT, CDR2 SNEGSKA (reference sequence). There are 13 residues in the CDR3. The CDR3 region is CSAREAANYGYTF. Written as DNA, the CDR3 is TGCAGTGCTAGAGAGGCAGCTAACTATGGCTACACCTTC.

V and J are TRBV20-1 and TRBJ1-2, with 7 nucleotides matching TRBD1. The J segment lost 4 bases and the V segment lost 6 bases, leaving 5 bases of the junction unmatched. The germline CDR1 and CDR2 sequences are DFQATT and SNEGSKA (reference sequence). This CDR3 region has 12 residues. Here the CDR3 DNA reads TGCAGTGCACGTAGGGACAGCTATGGCTACACCTTC. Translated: CSARRDSYGYTF.

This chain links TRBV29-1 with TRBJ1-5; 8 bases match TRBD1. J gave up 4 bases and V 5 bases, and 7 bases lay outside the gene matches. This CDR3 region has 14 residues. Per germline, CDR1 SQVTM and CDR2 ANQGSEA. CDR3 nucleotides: TGCAGCGTTCCGGGCAGGGGGCCTAATCAGCCCCAGCATTTT. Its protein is CSVPGRGPNQPQHF. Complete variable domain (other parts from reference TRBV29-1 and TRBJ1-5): SAVISQKPSRDICQRGTSLTIQCQVDSQVTMMFWYRQQPGQSLTLIATANQGSEATYESGFVIDKFPISRPNLTFSTLTVSNMSPEDSSIYLCSVPGRGPNQPQHFGDGTRLSIL.

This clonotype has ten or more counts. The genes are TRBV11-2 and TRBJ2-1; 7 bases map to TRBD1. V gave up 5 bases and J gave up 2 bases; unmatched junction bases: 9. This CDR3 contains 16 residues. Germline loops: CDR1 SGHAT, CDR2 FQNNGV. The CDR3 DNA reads TGTGCCAGCAGCGCAGCACAGGGGCCCCCCTACAATGAGCAGTTCTTC. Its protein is CASSAAQGPPYNEQFF. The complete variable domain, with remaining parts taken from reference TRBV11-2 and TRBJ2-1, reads EAGVAQSPRYKIIEKRQSVAFWCNPISGHATLYWYQQILGQGPKLLIQFQNNGVVDDSQLPKDRFSAERLKGVDSTLKIQPAKLEDSAVYLCASSAAQGPPYNEQFFGPGTRLTVL.

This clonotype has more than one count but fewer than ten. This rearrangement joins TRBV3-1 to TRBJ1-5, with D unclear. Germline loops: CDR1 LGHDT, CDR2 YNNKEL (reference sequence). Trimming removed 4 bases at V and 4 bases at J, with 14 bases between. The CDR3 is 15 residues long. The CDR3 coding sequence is TGTGCCAGCAGCCCCACCCGGTCGGGGAATCAGCCCCAGCATTTT. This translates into CASSPTRSGNQPQHF.

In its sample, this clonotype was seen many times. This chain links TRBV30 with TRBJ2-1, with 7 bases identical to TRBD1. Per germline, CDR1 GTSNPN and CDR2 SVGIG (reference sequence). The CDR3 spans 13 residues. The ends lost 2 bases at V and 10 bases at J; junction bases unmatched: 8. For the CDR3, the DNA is TGTGCCTGGAGTCTAGGACCGGGACAGGAGCAGTTCTTC. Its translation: CAWSLGPGQEQFF.

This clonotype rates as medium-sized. The CDR3 loop is CAISEPRETQYF. The CDR3 nucleotides are TGTGCCATCAGTGAGCCGCGGGAGACCCAGTACTTC. The chain couples TRBV10-3 to TRBJ2-5; the D is unclear. Germline V CDR1 and CDR2: ENHRY, SYGVKD. Trimming left V 2 bases short and J 5 bases short, with 6 bases between. The CDR3 length is 12 residues.

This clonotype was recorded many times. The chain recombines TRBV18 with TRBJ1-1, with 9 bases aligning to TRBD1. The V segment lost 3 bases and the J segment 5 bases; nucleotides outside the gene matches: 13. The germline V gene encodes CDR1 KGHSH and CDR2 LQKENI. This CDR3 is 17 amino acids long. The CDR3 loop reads CASSPKEDRGGGTEAFF. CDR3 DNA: TGTGCCAGCTCACCGAAGGAGGACAGGGGAGGGGGTACTGAAGCTTTCTTT.

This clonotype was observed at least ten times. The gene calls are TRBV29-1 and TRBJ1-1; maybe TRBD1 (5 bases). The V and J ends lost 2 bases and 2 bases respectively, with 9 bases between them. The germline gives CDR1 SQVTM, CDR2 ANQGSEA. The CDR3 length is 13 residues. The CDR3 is CSVELRGNTEAFF. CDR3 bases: TGCAGCGTTGAACTAAGGGGTAACACTGAAGCTTTCTTT.

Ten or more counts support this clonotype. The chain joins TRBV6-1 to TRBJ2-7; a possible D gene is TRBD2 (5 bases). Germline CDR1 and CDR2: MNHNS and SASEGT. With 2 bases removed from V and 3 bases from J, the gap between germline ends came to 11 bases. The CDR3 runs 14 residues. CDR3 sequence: CASSERGILYEQYF. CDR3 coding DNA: TGTGCCAGCAGTGAAAGAGGGATCCTCTACGAGCAGTACTTC.

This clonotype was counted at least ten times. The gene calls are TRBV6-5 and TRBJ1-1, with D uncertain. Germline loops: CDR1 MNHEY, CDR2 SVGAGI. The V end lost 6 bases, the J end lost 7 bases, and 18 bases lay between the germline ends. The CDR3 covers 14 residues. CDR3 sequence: CASSPGPPISEAFF. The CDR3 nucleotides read TGTGCCAGCAGCCCCGGGCCCCCCATCAGTGAAGCTTTCTTT.

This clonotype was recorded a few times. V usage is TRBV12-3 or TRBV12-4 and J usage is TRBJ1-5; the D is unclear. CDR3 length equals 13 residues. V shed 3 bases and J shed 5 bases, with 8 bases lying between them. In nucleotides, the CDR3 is TGTGCCAGCAGTTTCTCGGGCGATCAGCCCCAGCATTTT. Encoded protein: CASSFSGDQPQHF.

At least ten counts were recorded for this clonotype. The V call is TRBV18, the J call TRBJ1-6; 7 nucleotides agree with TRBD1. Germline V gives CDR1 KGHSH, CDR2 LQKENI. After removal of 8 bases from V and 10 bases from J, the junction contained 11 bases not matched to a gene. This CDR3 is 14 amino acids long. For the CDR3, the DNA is TGTGCCAGCCACGCAGGGACAGAATCCTCACCCCTCCACTTT. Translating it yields CASHAGTESSPLHF.

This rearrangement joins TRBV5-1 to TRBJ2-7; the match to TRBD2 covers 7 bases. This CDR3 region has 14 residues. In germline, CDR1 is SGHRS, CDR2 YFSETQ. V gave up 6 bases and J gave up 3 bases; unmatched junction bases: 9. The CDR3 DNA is TGCGCCAGCACCCCTTCTAGCGGCCTCTACGAGCAGTACTTC. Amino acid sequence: CASTPSSGLYEQYF.

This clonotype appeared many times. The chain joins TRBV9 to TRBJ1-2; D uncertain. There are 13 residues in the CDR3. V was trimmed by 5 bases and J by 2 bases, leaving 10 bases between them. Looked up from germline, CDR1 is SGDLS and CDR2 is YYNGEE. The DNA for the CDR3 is TGTGCCAGCAGAAAGGTGGAGAACTATGGCTACACCTTC. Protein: CASRKVENYGYTF.

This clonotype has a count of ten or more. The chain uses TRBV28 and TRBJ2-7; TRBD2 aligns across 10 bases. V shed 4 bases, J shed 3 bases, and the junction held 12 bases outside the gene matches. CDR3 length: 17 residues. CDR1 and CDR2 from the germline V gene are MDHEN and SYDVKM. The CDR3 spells CASSSEGSSGGNYEQYF. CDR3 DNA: TGTGCCAGCAGTTCCGAGGGAAGTAGCGGGGGGAACTACGAGCAGTACTTC.

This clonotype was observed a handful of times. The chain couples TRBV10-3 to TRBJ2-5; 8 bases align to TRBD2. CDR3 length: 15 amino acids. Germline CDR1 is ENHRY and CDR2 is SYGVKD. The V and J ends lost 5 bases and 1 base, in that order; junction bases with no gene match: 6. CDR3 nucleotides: TGTGCCATCAGTCAGCGGGGGTTACTCCAAGAGACCCAGTACTTC. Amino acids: CAISQRGLLQETQYF.

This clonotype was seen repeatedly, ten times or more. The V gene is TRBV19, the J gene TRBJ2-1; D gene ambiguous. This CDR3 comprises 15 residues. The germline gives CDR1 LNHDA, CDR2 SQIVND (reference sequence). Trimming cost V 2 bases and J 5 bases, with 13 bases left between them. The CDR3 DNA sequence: TGTGCCAGTAGTATAAAAGGGAAAAGCGACAATGAGCAGTTCTTC. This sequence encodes CASSIKGKSDNEQFF.

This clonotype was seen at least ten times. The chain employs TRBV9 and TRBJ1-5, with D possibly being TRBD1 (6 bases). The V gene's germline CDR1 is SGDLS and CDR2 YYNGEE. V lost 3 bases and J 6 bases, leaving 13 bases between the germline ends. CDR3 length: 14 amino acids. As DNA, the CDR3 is TGTGCCAGCAGCGCTAGACAGGAGACTCAGCCCCAGCATTTT. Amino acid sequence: CASSARQETQPQHF.